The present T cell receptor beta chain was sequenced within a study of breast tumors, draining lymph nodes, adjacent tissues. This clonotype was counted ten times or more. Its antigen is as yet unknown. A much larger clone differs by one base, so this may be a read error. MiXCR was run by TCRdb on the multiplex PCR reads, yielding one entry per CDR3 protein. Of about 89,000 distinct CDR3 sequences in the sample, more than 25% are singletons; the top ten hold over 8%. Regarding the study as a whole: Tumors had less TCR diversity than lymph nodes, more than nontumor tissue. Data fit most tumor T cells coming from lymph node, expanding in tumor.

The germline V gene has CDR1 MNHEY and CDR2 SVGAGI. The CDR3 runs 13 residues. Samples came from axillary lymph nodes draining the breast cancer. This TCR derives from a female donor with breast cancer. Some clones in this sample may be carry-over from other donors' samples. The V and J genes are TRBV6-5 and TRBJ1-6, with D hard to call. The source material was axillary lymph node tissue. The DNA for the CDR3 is TGTGCCAGCAGTCACTCGAATGTTTCACCCCTCCACTTT. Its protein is CASSHSNVSPLHF.